Included here is one T cell receptor (beta chain) sequence, with context. Its specificity is unknown. This CDR3 is built from 14 residues. The germline V gene encodes CDR1 MRHNA and CDR2 SNTAGT. V shed 11 bases and J 5 bases; nucleotides not matched to a gene: 4. Primers: 60 Vbeta forward and 13 Jbeta reverse. Authors' methods: Later, 65 million to 90 million unique TCR beta chains were counted in an analysis, and approximately 10 million of them were shared. Only in-frame clones appear in the TCRdb table, and some are missing; sequencing was by immunoSEQ multiplex PCR. D and trimming were read from the DNA, whereas the V and J calls and clone size are those reported in that table. This sample has 85,000 to 130,000 clones, with more than 65% found just once. This sample was included in a study of cytomegalovirus exposure and HLA in healthy donors. General study results and limits: CMV serostatus was the only immune exposure information that was available. The study flagged some 170 TCR beta chains as cytomegalovirus-associated. In a later analysis, productive TCRs from donors in an Asian-associated ancestry cluster reportedly carried fewer N-insertions than the cohort mean.

This receptor was taken from a young woman in good health and CMV-seronegative. Source material: PBMCs. The rearrangement uses TRBV6-4 and TRBJ2-2; 14 bases are a match to TRBD2. The CDR3 is CASRTSGGTGELFF. CDR3 nucleotide sequence: TGTGCCTCCCGGACTAGCGGGGGGACCGGGGAGCTGTTTTTT.